One and the same sample provided the 32 T cell receptor beta chains below, sequenced in a study of blood T cell repertoires in COVID-19. Clones were sequenced by immunoSEQ multiplex PCR, and TCRdb holds only the in-frame ones, with some missing. The sample comprises roughly 150,000 clones, roughly 80% of which are singletons, and 3% to 4.5% rests with the top ten. Source material: peripheral blood. The receptors were sampled from a woman aged 80 or older with acute or convalescent COVID-19.

V is TRBV7-9 and J is TRBJ1-3, with no clear D. The V end lost 1 base, the J end lost 0 bases, and 7 bases lay between the germline ends. Germline CDR1 is SEHNR and CDR2 is FQNEAQ (reference sequence). This CDR3 is 15 amino acids long. CDR3 residues: CASSLGQHSGNTIYF. The CDR3 region has the DNA TGTGCCAGCAGCTTAGGGCAACACTCTGGAAACACCATATATTTT.

The sample holds a few counts of this clone. V usage is TRBV2 and J usage is TRBJ2-2; D perhaps matches TRBD1 (5 bases). There are 12 residues in the CDR3. The V and J ends lost 8 bases and 3 bases respectively, with 7 bases between them. CDR1 SNHLY and CDR2 FYNNEI come from the germline V gene. The CDR3 here is CASDSYTGELFF. Written as DNA, the CDR3 is TGTGCCAGCGACAGTTACACCGGGGAGCTGTTTTTT.

CDR3 sequence reads: CASSLGQVTEAFF. The CDR3 DNA sequence: TGTGCCAGCAGCTTAGGTCAGGTTACAGAAGCTTTCTTT. The V gene is TRBV7-9, the J gene TRBJ1-1; D is unresolved. The V end was cut by 1 base, the J end by 8 bases, with 11 bases between. The CDR3 runs to 13 residues. Germline V gives CDR1 SEHNR, CDR2 FQNEAQ (reference sequence). The full variable domain, with the rest looked up from reference TRBV7-9 and TRBJ1-1, is DTGVSQNPRHKITKRGQNVTFRCDPISEHNRLYWYRQTLGQGPEFLTYFQNEAQLEKSRLLSDRFSAERPKGSFSTLEIQRTEQGDSAMYLCASSLGQVTEAFFGQGTRLTVV.

V is TRBV2 and J is TRBJ2-3; 14 bases agree with TRBD2. Germline lookup yields CDR1 SNHLY and CDR2 FYNNEI. The length of the CDR3 is 16 residues. Trimming removed 6 bases from V and 6 bases from J; junction bases left unmatched: 8. In DNA, the CDR3 is TGTGCCAGCAGGCCTGGACTAGCGGGGGGTTCGGATACGCAGTATTTT. It codes for CASRPGLAGGSDTQYF.

Only a few counts were recorded for this clone. The chain joins TRBV2 to TRBJ1-1; perhaps TRBD1 as D (5 bases). Germline V lookup: CDR1 SNHLY, CDR2 FYNNEI. This CDR3 is 12 amino acids long. V gave up 5 bases and J gave up 5 bases, with 9 bases separating them. The DNA of the CDR3 is TGTGCCAGCAGTAGCGGGGGGACTGAAGCTTTCTTT. As protein: CASSSGGTEAFF.

This chain connects TRBV28 to TRBJ2-1; no clear D gene. Trimming shortened V by 8 bases and J by 0 bases, and 11 bases separated the two germline ends. Germline V CDR1 and CDR2: MDHEN, SYDVKM. The CDR3 consists of 14 residues. The CDR3 sequence is CASQHPFSYNEQFF. The CDR3 DNA reads TGTGCCAGCCAACACCCGTTCTCCTACAATGAGCAGTTCTTC. Full variable domain (outside the CDR3, taken from reference TRBV28 and TRBJ2-1): DVKVTQSSRYLVKRTGEKVFLECVQDMDHENMFWYRQDPGLGLRLIYFSYDVKMKEKGDIPEGYSVSREKKERFSLILESASTNQTSMYLCASQHPFSYNEQFFGPGTRLTVL.

V is TRBV11-3 and J is TRBJ2-1; 12 bases are a match to TRBD2. The germline V gene has CDR1 SGHNT and CDR2 YENEEA. This CDR3 has 15 amino acids. Unmatched junction bases numbered 4, after V lost 4 bases and J lost 6 bases. CDR3 sequence: CASSSSGRAGNEQFF. The DNA for the CDR3 is TGTGCCAGCAGCTCTAGCGGGAGGGCCGGCAATGAGCAGTTCTTC.

This clone was picked up one time. CDR3 sequence: CASSKPGQGTDTQYF. For the CDR3, the DNA is TGTGCCAGCAGTAAACCGGGACAGGGGACAGATACGCAGTATTTT. J is TRBJ2-3 and V is TRBV2, with 10 bases lining up with TRBD1. There are 15 residues in the CDR3. In germline, CDR1 is SNHLY, CDR2 FYNNEI. Losses at the gene ends were 5 bases for V and 3 bases for J; bases not matched to a gene: 5.

The chain uses TRBV19 and TRBJ1-2, with 7 bases matching TRBD1. The CDR3 totals 17 residues. Losses at the gene ends were 0 bases for V and 7 bases for J; bases not matched to a gene: 14. Germline V gives CDR1 LNHDA, CDR2 SQIVND (reference sequence). CDR3 in DNA: TGTGCCAGTAGTATAGATCCTCGGGATCTCCAGGGGGGTGGCTACACCTTC. Translated: CASSIDPRDLQGGGYTF.

The chain joins TRBV19 to TRBJ1-2; 9 bases fit TRBD1. V shed 3 bases and J 8 bases; nucleotides not matched to a gene: 10. This CDR3 is built from 15 residues. Germline CDR1 LNHDA, CDR2 SQIVND (reference sequence). The CDR3 nucleotides are TGTGCCAGTAGTATGATAGGGGACAGGGCGAGAGGCTACACCTTC. It codes for CASSMIGDRARGYTF.

The chain is built from TRBV27 and TRBJ1-6; the match to TRBD1 covers 7 bases. The CDR3 has 14 residues. The trim removed 4 bases at V and 7 bases at J, leaving 4 bases unmatched. The germline CDR1 and CDR2 sequences are MNHEY and SMNVEV (reference sequence). CDR3: CASSSGQKNSPLHF. Written as DNA, the CDR3 is TGTGCCAGCAGTTCGGGACAGAAGAATTCACCCCTCCACTTT.

This chain connects TRBV30 to TRBJ1-1, with a weak D call TRBD1 (6 bases). Per the germline V gene, CDR1 is GTSNPN and CDR2 is SVGIG (reference sequence). V lost 0 bases, J lost 9 bases, and 14 bases lay in between. This CDR3 has 13 amino acids. The CDR3 is CAWSVKQGRKAFF. CDR3 DNA: TGTGCCTGGAGTGTAAAACAGGGCCGGAAAGCTTTCTTT.

The chain joins TRBV19 to TRBJ1-4; 9 bases match TRBD1. The germline V gene has CDR1 LNHDA and CDR2 SQIVND (reference sequence). With V trimmed by 5 bases and J by 5 bases, 6 bases remained unmatched. The CDR3 runs 15 residues. This chain's CDR3 is CASSYSGTGNEKLFF. The CDR3 DNA follows: TGTGCCAGTAGTTACTCCGGGACAGGGAATGAAAAACTGTTTTTT.

This chain joins TRBV4-2 and TRBJ2-3, with no clear D. Trimming cost V 4 bases and J 2 bases, with 13 bases left between them. The CDR3 spans 15 residues. Per germline, CDR1 LGHNA and CDR2 YNFKEQ. The CDR3 protein is CASSPLTSNTDTQYF. The DNA for the CDR3 is TGTGCCAGCAGCCCACTCACTTCTAACACAGATACGCAGTATTTT.

This chain uses TRBV7-3 with TRBJ2-1; 9 bases are shared with TRBD1. V lost 5 bases, J lost 7 bases, and 9 bases stayed unmatched. This CDR3 comprises 15 residues. Per the germline V gene, CDR1 is SGHTA and CDR2 is FQGTGA. CDR3 sequence (DNA): TGTGCCAGCAGCCCGGGACAGGGTAATCGTAATGAGCAGTTCTTC. It is translated as CASSPGQGNRNEQFF.

V usage is TRBV18 and J usage is TRBJ2-3; no reliable D call. This CDR3 is built from 11 residues. Germline CDR1 reads KGHSH; CDR2 reads LQKENI. Trimming pared 3 bases from V and 6 bases from J, leaving 4 bases between. CDR3 DNA sequence: TGTGCCAGCTCACCGGCTGATACGCAGTATTTT. It translates to CASSPADTQYF.

The V and J genes are TRBV11-2 and TRBJ2-5, with 7 bases fitting TRBD1. CDR3 length: 16 residues. V shed 5 bases and J 5 bases; nucleotides not matched to a gene: 14. Germline V CDR1 and CDR2: SGHAT, FQNNGV. The CDR3 DNA is TGTGCCAGCAGCCCATTATCGACAGGGCGGGTGGAGACCCAGTACTTC. Translation gives CASSPLSTGRVETQYF.

The gene calls are TRBV18 and TRBJ1-1, with D possibly matching TRBD1 (5 bases). Germline V gene lookup returns CDR1 KGHSH and CDR2 LQKENI. Trimming removed 8 bases from V and 0 bases from J, with 16 bases in between. The CDR3 is 15 amino acids. DNA for the CDR3: TGTGCCAGCACAAGTAAACAGGCTCTGAACACTGAAGCTTTCTTT. It yields the protein CASTSKQALNTEAFF.

V and J are TRBV24-1 and TRBJ2-1; TRBD1 aligns across 9 bases. Germline loops: CDR1 KGHDR, CDR2 SFDVKD. Losses at the gene ends were 5 bases for V and 7 bases for J; bases not matched to a gene: 17. The CDR3 loop spans 18 amino acids. The CDR3 reads CATSGPSGTGMMPNEQFF. CDR3 in DNA: TGTGCCACCAGTGGCCCCTCCGGGACAGGGATGATGCCAAATGAGCAGTTCTTC.

The rearrangement links TRBV11-2 to TRBJ1-1, with 7 bases matching TRBD1. Germline CDR1 reads SGHAT; CDR2 reads FQNNGV. The CDR3 loop spans 14 amino acids. V shed 6 bases, J shed 3 bases, and the junction held 7 bases outside the gene matches. CDR3 DNA sequence: TGTGCCAGCAGACAGGGGCTGGCGGACACTGAAGCTTTCTTT. Its protein product is CASRQGLADTEAFF.

On this clone: The junction departs from germline at one end; a sequencing error may be responsible. The chain links TRBV7-3 to TRBJ2-1; 9 bases line up with TRBD1. This CDR3 comprises 16 residues. Germline CDR1 is SGHTA and CDR2 is FQGTGA. CDR3 sequence: CASSLTGGASYNEQFF. The CDR3 DNA is TGTGCCAGCAGCCTAACAGGGGGCGCGTCCTACAATGAGCAGTTCTTC.

V usage is TRBV10-3 and J usage is TRBJ2-1, with D tentatively TRBD1 (6 bases). Germline V gives CDR1 ENHRY, CDR2 SYGVKD. The V end lost 4 bases, the J end lost 6 bases, and 7 bases lay between the germline ends. The CDR3 loop spans 12 amino acids. The chain's CDR3 is CAISGGGNEQFF. The CDR3 region has the DNA TGTGCCATCAGTGGAGGGGGCAATGAGCAGTTCTTC.

The chain is built from TRBV10-3 and TRBJ2-1; D is perhaps TRBD1 (7 bases). The V gene lost 2 bases and the J gene lost 6 bases, with 11 bases spanning the gap. The CDR3 runs to 14 residues. Germline CDR1 reads ENHRY; CDR2 reads SYGVKD. The CDR3 protein is CAISERQGGNEQFF. The CDR3 DNA sequence: TGTGCCATCAGTGAGAGGCAGGGGGGCAATGAGCAGTTCTTC.

This chain links TRBV27 with TRBJ2-3; 9 nucleotides agree with TRBD1. With 6 bases clipped from V and 4 bases from J, the junction kept 8 bases outside the gene matches. The germline CDR1 and CDR2 sequences are MNHEY and SMNVEV (reference sequence). This CDR3 region has 15 residues. The CDR3 is CASSLVGQGSDTQYF. CDR3 coding DNA: TGTGCCAGCAGCCTAGTCGGACAGGGGTCAGATACGCAGTATTTT.

The J gene is TRBJ1-1, the V gene TRBV18; the D gene is possibly TRBD1 (5 bases). Trimming cost V 2 bases and J 7 bases, with 11 bases left between them. The CDR3 has 13 amino acids. Germline-derived CDR1 and CDR2 are KGHSH and LQKENI. The CDR3 bases are TGTGCCAGCTCACCAGACTCAGGGCTTGAAGCTTTCTTT. It is translated as CASSPDSGLEAFF. The full variable domain, its missing parts supplied by reference TRBV18 and TRBJ1-1, is NAGVMQNPRHLVRRRGQEARLRCSPMKGHSHVYWYRQLPEEGLKFMVYLQKENIIDESGMPKERFSAEFPKEGPSILRIQQVVRGDSAAYFCASSPDSGLEAFFGQGTRLTVV.

This clone was seen a few times. The chain recombines TRBV28 with TRBJ1-4; no reliable D call. Trimming left V 2 bases short and J 7 bases short, with 8 bases between. Germline-derived CDR1 and CDR2 are MDHEN and SYDVKM. The CDR3 is 13 amino acids. CDR3 sequence (DNA): TGTGCCAGCAGTTTAATTCACGGTGAAAAACTGTTTTTT. As protein: CASSLIHGEKLFF.

V and J are TRBV10-3 and TRBJ1-4; 9 bases agree with TRBD1. The CDR3 is 17 amino acids. Germline V gene sequence: CDR1 ENHRY, CDR2 SYGVKD. J lost 7 bases, V lost 0 bases, and 9 bases had no gene match. The CDR3 region is CAISESFGQGNIEKLFF. The CDR3 region has the DNA TGTGCCATCAGTGAGTCTTTTGGACAGGGGAACATTGAAAAACTGTTTTTT.

This clone was seen only once. This chain joins TRBV27 and TRBJ2-7, with D hard to call. The CDR3 has 14 amino acids. The germline V gene has CDR1 MNHEY and CDR2 SMNVEV (reference sequence). The V end was cut by 1 base, the J end by 3 bases, with 10 bases between. In DNA, the CDR3 is TGTGCCAGCAGTTTATTACAGCAAGACTACGAGCAGTACTTC. It yields the protein CASSLLQQDYEQYF.

This clone was detected a few times. The genes are TRBV6-4 and TRBJ1-5; D gene uncertain. Trimming took off 6 bases at V and 5 bases at J, with 11 bases between the two ends. The length of the CDR3 is 13 residues. Germline CDR1 is MRHNA and CDR2 is SNTAGT. CDR3 loop: CASSQEEDQPQHF. CDR3 DNA sequence: TGTGCCAGCAGCCAGGAGGAAGATCAGCCCCAGCATTTT.

This clone has a handful of counts. The CDR3 here is CASSRGNDSPLHF. CDR3 nucleotide sequence: TGCGCCAGCAGCCGAGGGAATGATTCACCCCTCCACTTT. The rearrangement links TRBV5-1 to TRBJ1-6, with unresolved D. The CDR3 totals 13 residues. V was pared by 4 bases and J by 8 bases, with 10 bases between. Germline lookup yields CDR1 SGHRS and CDR2 YFSETQ.

CDR3 region: CASRGTDTQYF. The CDR3 DNA is TGTGCCAGCCGCGGGACAGATACGCAGTATTTT. V and J are TRBV28 and TRBJ2-3; D is possibly TRBD2 (5 bases). Germline assignment: CDR1 MDHEN and CDR2 SYDVKM. With 8 bases removed from V and 3 bases from J, the gap between germline ends came to 6 bases. The CDR3 is made up of 11 amino acids.

The chain has TRBV3-1 (or the pseudogene TRBV3-2) and TRBJ2-7; the D gene is possibly TRBD1 (5 bases). V gave up 4 bases and J gave up 3 bases, with 7 bases separating them. The CDR3 runs 12 residues. Germline loops: CDR1 LGHDT, CDR2 YNNKEL (reference sequence). CDR3 bases: TGTGCCAGCAGCCTAGACAGCTACGAGCAGTACTTC. It translates to CASSLDSYEQYF.